This entry concerns a single T cell receptor (beta chain). Its antigen is as yet unknown. This entry comes from a study of T cells in Graves' hyperthyroidism and ophthalmopathy. Findings and caveats of the study: Among thyroid clonotypes expanded above 0.001, most also appeared in blood.

Graves' hyperthyroidism qualified as stable when ophthalmopathy did not progress within 18 months. Patients aged 18 to 65 with hyperthyroidism were newly diagnosed, with duration under 2 months. The diagnoses drew upon clinical symptoms, serum thyroxine and TRAb, thyroid ultrasound and orbital computed tomography. Amplification targeted TCR beta CDR3 regions from RNA transcripts. Primed by the HTBI set, a first-round RT-PCR was run on the TCR CDR3. In TCRdb, the multiplex PCR reads were re-called with MiXCR into one record per CDR3 protein. The sample yields about 96,000 distinct CDR3 sequences, roughly 56% seen once. V gave up 5 bases and J gave up 8 bases, with 14 bases separating them. Germline values: CDR1 KGHDR, CDR2 SFDVKD. The CDR3 contains 13 residues.

V is TRBV24-1 and J is TRBJ1-2; TRBD1 might be the D (5 bases). The TCR was taken from a woman between 40 and 50 years old with Graves' hyperthyroidism. The specimen was blood. CDR3 sequence reads: CATSARDRGGYTF. The CDR3 DNA sequence: TGTGCCACCAGTGCTAGAGACCGGGGGGGCTACACCTTC.